Sequencing of this TCR beta chain was carried out in a study of cytomegalovirus exposure and HLA in healthy donors (dated by TCRdb to 2015 to 2018). About the full investigation: According to an earlier analysis of several hundred of the donors, about 179 million T cells yielded 117 million unique TCR beta sequences and approximately 280 Gb of sequence data. A later analysis re-analyzed previously published TCR beta repertoires from 500 to 700 donors and added high-resolution HLA genotyping to study TCR occurrence patterns. Alongside the repertoire data, information on donor age, sex, ethnicity and CMV serostatus was compiled. The number of typed donors differed by locus: about 620-630 for A, B, C, DRB1 and DQB1; 500 to 550 for DQA1; 606 for DPA1; and around 470 for DPB1. An earlier analysis of fewer than 700 of the donors applied high-throughput TCR beta sequencing to assess whether each TCR beta V gene segment acted as functional or pseudogenic. The T cell repertoires of roughly 660 subjects were profiled by immunosequencing and related to cytomegalovirus serostatus. A later genetic analysis used genome-wide SNP genotypes for about 60% of the 666 donors, treating that subset as a discovery cohort. Among the roughly 400 genotyped donors, roughly 80% belonged to the genetic ancestry cluster associated with self-reported Caucasian donors. All discovery cohort repertoires had been generated on a single sequencing platform. About 5 DR-DQ haplotypes were handled as single units for association and clustering, since linkage in the cohort was strong. HLA typing covered class I and class II loci at four-digit resolution. To predict cytomegalovirus infection status, the study brought together high-throughput TCR immunosequencing, statistical association of individual TCRs with disease status, and machine learning. Across some 400 genotyped donors of the cohort, an average of about 240,000 unique TCR beta nucleotide sequences per donor were sequenced, and roughly a sixth of those sequences were non-productive. The aim of the study was to test whether cataloging public T cell receptors could identify signatures of past pathogen exposure. About 330 gigabases of sequencing data and around 88 million unique TCR sequences made up an early release that covered several hundred HLA-typed donors. The later analysis used no new phenotypic data to find candidate immune exposures, relying instead on TCR beta sequences and their occurrence across donors. In addition to the first cohort of approximately 670 subjects, a separate validation cohort of 120 different subjects was used. Overall study outcomes, separate from this receptor: In both the original and validation cohorts, the classifier was reported to diagnose cytomegalovirus status with high specificity and sensitivity. Because HLA typing was missing for some donors at each locus, association tests included only the typed subset. Sequencing depth was assumed to be roughly uniform across donors in the presence/absence analyses, though that assumption may not hold. In a later analysis, TCR association rates were found to vary across HLA loci, with the most associated TCRs seen for DRB1 alleles and the fewest for HLA-C alleles. A further reported finding was that TCR beta sequences accurately predicted the HLA-A and HLA-B alleles for most subjects in the first cohort. According to a later analysis, parvovirus B19, influenza, CMV and Epstein-Barr virus appeared linked to several top co-occurrence clusters. Correlated functional status among segregating V segments might reflect linkage disequilibrium, but an unknown experimental factor could not be ruled out. For the cohort, immune exposure information was limited to CMV serostatus. In a later analysis, HLA-associated TCR beta chains showed more clonal expansion and lower generation probabilities than non-associated chains that were equally common. Only TCR beta chains were sequenced in this cohort, and the absence of alpha or paired-chain data limited detectable features. Across donors, most TCR sequences were observed very rarely, whereas some public TCRs were present in many individuals. Strong co-occurrence of HLA alleles, especially DR and DQ, made assigning TCR associations to individual alleles difficult. An association between a missense DCLRE1C variant and V-gene and J-gene trimming of TCR beta chains was found in a later genetic analysis and replicated in an independent cohort. In vitro tests confirmed that a few of the cytomegalovirus-associated TCR beta chains recognize cytomegalovirus antigens. A cluster of highly shared sequence variants was judged likely to represent a technical artifact of the sequencing pipeline. Specific HLA alleles were associated with 15,000 to 20,000 TCR beta sequences at a false discovery rate of 0.05 in a later analysis. The earlier analysis of 587 of the donors excluded roughly 17 rarely observed V segments, including chromosome 9 orphons, because counts were too low. The authors suggested that the approach could potentially be extended to other disease states and immunological phenotypes. Most CMV-associated TCR beta chains appeared to be HLA-restricted in a later analysis, and the HLA associations seemed to be driven largely by CMV exposure. In the study, some 160 TCR beta chains were listed as associated with cytomegalovirus. The 87-base-pair reads could not distinguish some IMGT-functional V segments, including TRBV6-2 and TRBV6-3, so those segments were excluded. According to a later genetic analysis, donors in an Asian-associated ancestry cluster had fewer N-insertions in productive TCRs than the approximately 630-donor mean. An earlier analysis of approximately 540 of the donors showed that most TCR beta V segments appeared in productive rearrangements either about 87% or about 30% of the time, which broadly matched IMGT annotations.

Its CDR3 holds 15 amino acids, cysteine through phenylalanine. Left in the record is the CDR3 DNA by itself, 45 bases read in frame from the first base. Unmatched junction bases come to 8, with V trimmed by 5 bases and J by 2 bases. Based on the germline V gene, the CDR1 and CDR2 sequences are SGHNT and YENEEA. The library was built by means of the immunoSEQ multiplex PCR assay. A mixture of 60 forward primers for TCR Vbeta segments and 13 reverse primers for TCR Jbeta segments was used in the multiplex PCR. The CDR3 region of rearranged TCR beta genes was amplified from genomic DNA with a multiplex PCR assay. Amplified TCR beta libraries were sequenced as 87-base-pair reads on the Illumina HiSeq System. Concerning the study's data processing: A later analysis counted about 80 million unique TCR beta chains across the 500 to 850 repertoires, and around 9.9 million of these chains were shared by at least two donors. To remove PCR and sequencing errors, raw reads were error-corrected and collapsed into unique sequences using a nearest-neighbor algorithm that merged closely related sequences. Alignment of CDR3 sequences to IMGT reference sequences was used to assign V, D and J gene segments. Each retained sequence needed at least a six-nucleotide match to both a V gene segment and a J gene segment. Rearrangements were called productive when the CDR3 lacked stop codons and stayed in frame with V and J; all others were non-productive. CDR3 was defined by IMGT convention, running from the second conserved V-encoded cysteine to the conserved J-encoded phenylalanine. The earlier analysis of about 500 of the donors excluded sequences that lacked an unambiguous match to a single V gene segment. In an earlier analysis of about 590 of the donors, a V segment was called functional when productive rearrangements were above 56.7%, and segregating when the standard deviation between donors exceeded 5%. To diagnose cytomegalovirus status from the catalog of TCR beta chain sequences, a statistical classification framework was built. In a later analysis, TCR nucleotide sequences were compared against IMGT/GENE-DB human TR gene sequences so that V and J genes could be assigned. The TCRdist pipeline was used in a later analysis to assign CDR3 sequences and most-parsimonious VDJ recombination scenarios. A later analysis defined each TCR beta chain by its CDR3 amino acid sequence plus V-gene family, and excluded reads lacking a unique V-gene family. To address suspected cross-contamination and a sequencing artifact, a later analysis removed roughly 580 highly shared, low-generation-probability nucleotide sequences. For each public chain, a later analysis derived a clonal expansion index from normalized ranks of inferred template counts within each repertoire. Generation probabilities in a later analysis came from a VDJ recombination model fitted to out-of-frame rearrangements, and those results were checked against IGoR. Hypergeometric tests were used in a later analysis to score TCR-TCR, TCR-HLA and TCR-CMV co-occurrence, with a repertoire-size bias correction applied to the TCR pairs. False discovery rates were estimated in a later analysis by permuting HLA or CMV assignments 20 times. A later analysis grouped co-occurring TCRs with DBSCAN, adding TCRdist sequence similarity when clustering within HLA-allele-positive subsets. Repertoires with fewer than 30,000 or more than 120,000 public chains, plus five repertoires with anomalous nucleotide sharing, were excluded from co-occurrence clustering. TCRdb took over this immuneACCESS table, retaining in-frame rearrangements with V and J assigned. Such tables are incomplete; in checked studies, under half of the missing clones stem from an unresolved V gene, and the remainder is unexplained. V, J and clone size reflect that table, while D and trimming were determined from the DNA. In all, the sample holds about 180,000 clones, and about 77% of those were seen once. 2% to 3% of the sample is held by the ten biggest clonotypes.

About this clone itself: The antigen it recognizes is unknown. It has no much larger one-base neighbor in the sample; base qualities were not kept.

The cohort was made up of 500 to 850 healthy bone marrow donors. At the time of sampling, all cohort members were nominally healthy, though unrecorded immune exposures were likely present. The donor tested CMV seropositive, placing the donor among the roughly 300 seropositive members of the cohort. Each donor provided a peripheral blood sample, and peripheral blood mononuclear cells were used for TCR beta sequencing. The Qiagen DNeasy Blood Extraction Kit was used to extract genomic DNA from the blood cell samples. Material: PBMCs. The V gene is TRBV11-3 and the J gene is TRBJ1-2, with 7 junctional bases fitting TRBD1. The sequence was collected from a woman aged 25-40 years in good health and CMV-seropositive. The DNA is TGTGCCAGCAGCCGGTCGCAGGGGGGAAACTATGGCTACACCTTC. This is translated as CASSRSQGGNYGYTF.